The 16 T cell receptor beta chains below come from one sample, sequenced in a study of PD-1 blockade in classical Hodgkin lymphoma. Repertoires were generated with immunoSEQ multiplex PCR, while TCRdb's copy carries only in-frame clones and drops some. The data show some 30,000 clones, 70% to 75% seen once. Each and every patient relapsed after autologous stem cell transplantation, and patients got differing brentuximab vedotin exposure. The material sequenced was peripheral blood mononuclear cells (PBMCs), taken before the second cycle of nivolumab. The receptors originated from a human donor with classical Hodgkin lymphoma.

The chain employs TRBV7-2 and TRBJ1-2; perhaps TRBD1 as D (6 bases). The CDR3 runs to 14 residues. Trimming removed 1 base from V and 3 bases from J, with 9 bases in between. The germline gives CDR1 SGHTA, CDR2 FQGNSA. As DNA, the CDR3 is TGTGCCAGCAGCTTAGGGGGGCAATACTATGGCTACACCTTC. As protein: CASSLGGQYYGYTF.

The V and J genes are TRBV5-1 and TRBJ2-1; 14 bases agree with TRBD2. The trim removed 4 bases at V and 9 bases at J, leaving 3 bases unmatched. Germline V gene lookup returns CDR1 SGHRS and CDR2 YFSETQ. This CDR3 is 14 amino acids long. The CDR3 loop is CASSGGTSGGEQFF. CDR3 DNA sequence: TGCGCCAGCAGCGGAGGGACTAGCGGGGGTGAGCAGTTCTTC.

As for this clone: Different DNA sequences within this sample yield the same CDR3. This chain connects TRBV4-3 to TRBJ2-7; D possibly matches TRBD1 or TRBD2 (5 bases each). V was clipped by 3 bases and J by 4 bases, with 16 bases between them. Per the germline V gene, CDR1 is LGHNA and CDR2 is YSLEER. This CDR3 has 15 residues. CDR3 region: CASSQDSRGPYEQYF. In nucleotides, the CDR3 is TGCGCCAGCAGCCAGGACTCGAGGGGCCCTTACGAGCAGTACTTC.

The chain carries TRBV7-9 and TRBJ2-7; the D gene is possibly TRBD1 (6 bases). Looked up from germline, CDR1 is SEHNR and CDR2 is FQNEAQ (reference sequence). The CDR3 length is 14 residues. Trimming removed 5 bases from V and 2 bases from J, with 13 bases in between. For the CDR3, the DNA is TGTGCCAGCAGCCATAGGACAGCCCCCTACGAGCAGTACTTC. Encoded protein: CASSHRTAPYEQYF.

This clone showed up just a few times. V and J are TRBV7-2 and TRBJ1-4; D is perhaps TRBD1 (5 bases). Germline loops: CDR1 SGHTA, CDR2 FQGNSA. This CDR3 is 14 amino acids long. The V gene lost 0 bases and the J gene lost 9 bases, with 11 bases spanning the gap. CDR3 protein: CASSLAGGAKKLFF. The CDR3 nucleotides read TGTGCCAGCAGCTTAGCGGGAGGGGCGAAAAAACTGTTTTTT.

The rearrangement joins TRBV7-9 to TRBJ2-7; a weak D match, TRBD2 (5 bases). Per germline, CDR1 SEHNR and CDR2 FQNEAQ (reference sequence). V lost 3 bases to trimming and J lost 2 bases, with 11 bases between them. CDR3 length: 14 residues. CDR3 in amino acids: CASSFTSAPYEQYF. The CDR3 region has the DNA TGTGCCAGCAGCTTCACTAGTGCCCCCTACGAGCAGTACTTC.

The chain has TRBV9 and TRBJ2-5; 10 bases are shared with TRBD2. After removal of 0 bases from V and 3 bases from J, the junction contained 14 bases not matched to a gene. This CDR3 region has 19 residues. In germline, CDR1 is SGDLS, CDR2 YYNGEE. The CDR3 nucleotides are TGTGCCAGCAGCGTAGATTGGAATAGCGGGGGGAGTAAGAAAGAGACCCAGTACTTC. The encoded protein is CASSVDWNSGGSKKETQYF. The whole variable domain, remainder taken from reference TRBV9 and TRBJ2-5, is DSGVTQTPKHLITATGQRVTLRCSPRSGDLSVYWYQQSLDQGLQFLIQYYNGEERAKGNILERFSAQQFPDLHSELNLSSLELGDSALYFCASSVDWNSGGSKKETQYFGPGTRLLVL.

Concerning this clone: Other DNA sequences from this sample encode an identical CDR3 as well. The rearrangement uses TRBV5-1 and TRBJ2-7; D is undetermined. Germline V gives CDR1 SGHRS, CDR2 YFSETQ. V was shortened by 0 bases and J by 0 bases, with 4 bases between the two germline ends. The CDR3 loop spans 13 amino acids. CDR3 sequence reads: CASSLAVSYEQYF. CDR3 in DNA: TGCGCCAGCAGCTTGGCCGTCTCCTACGAGCAGTACTTC.

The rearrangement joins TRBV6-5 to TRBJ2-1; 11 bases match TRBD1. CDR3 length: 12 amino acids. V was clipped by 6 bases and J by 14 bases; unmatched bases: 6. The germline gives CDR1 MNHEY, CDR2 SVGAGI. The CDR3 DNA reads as TGTGCCAGCAGCTCTGGGACAGGGGGGAAGTTCTTC. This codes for CASSSGTGGKFF.

In DNA, the CDR3 is TGTGCCAGCAGTCTGGGCCGGTACGAGCAGTACTTC. Its protein product is CASSLGRYEQYF. The chain couples TRBV7-6 to TRBJ2-7; no clear D. The CDR3 is 12 residues long. Germline V gives CDR1 SGHVS, CDR2 FNYEAQ. The V and J ends lost 6 bases and 4 bases respectively, with 10 bases between them.

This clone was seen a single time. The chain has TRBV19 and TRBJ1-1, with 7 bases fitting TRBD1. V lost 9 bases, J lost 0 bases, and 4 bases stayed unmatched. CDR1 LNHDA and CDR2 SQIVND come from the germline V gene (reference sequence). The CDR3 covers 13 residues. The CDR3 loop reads CARKGGLNTEAFF. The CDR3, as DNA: TGTGCCAGAAAAGGGGGCTTGAACACTGAAGCTTTCTTT.

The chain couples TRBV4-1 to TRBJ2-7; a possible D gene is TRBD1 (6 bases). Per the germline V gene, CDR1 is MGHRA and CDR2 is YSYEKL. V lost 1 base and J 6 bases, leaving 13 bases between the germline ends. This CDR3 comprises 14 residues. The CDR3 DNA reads TGCGCCAGCAGCCAAGTTCTGGGGGCTTTCGAGCAGTACTTC. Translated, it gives CASSQVLGAFEQYF.

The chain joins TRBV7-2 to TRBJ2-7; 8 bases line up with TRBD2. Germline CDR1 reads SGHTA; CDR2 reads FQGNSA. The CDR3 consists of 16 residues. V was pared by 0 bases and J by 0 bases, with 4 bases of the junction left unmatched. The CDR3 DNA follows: TGTGCCAGCAGCTTAGCCGGGGGGGGATTCTCCTACGAGCAGTACTTC. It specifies CASSLAGGGFSYEQYF.

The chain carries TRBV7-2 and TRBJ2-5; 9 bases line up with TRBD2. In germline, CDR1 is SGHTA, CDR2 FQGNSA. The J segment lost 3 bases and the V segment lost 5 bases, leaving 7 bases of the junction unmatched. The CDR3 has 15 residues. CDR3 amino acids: CASSTQVAGEETQYF. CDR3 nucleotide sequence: TGTGCCAGCAGCACGCAGGTAGCGGGGGAAGAGACCCAGTACTTC.

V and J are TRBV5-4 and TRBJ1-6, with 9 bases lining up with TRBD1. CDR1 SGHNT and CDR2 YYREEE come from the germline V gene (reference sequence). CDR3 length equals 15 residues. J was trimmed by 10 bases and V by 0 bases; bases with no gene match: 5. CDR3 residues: CASSLEQGALSPLHF. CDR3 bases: TGTGCCAGCAGCTTGGAACAGGGGGCACTGTCACCCCTCCACTTT.

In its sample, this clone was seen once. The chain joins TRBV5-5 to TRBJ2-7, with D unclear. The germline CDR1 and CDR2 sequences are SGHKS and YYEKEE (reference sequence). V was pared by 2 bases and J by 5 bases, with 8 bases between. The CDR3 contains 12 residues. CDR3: CASSLEVNEQYF. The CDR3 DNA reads TGTGCCAGCAGCTTAGAAGTTAACGAGCAGTACTTC.